This record covers a single T cell receptor beta chain. Its antigen is not identified. These data are taken from a study of beta chain features in type 1 diabetes. The V end lost 6 bases, the J end lost 3 bases, and 15 bases lay between the germline ends. This CDR3 is built from 14 residues. Germline V CDR1 and CDR2: SGHAT, FQNNGV. Sequenced material consisted of expressed TCRB transcripts (all of the isolated RNA was reverse transcribed). The table came from immunoSEQ multiplex PCR; TCRdb's copy has only in-frame clones and leaves some out. The sample contains 300,000 or so clones, 13% to 15% of which appear only once. Overall study results and limits: The study found moderately but significantly shorter TCRB CDR3s in all four CD4+ subsets of Type 1 diabetes patients.

The sequence came from a young man with type 1 diabetes. Material: naive CD4+ T cells from blood. J is TRBJ2-7 and V is TRBV11-2; TRBD2 might be the D (6 bases). The CDR3 DNA reads as TGTGCCAGCAGTTATCAACCGGGGGTCTACGAGCAGTACTTC. The encoded protein is CASSYQPGVYEQYF.